This T cell receptor beta chain was captured by sequencing in a study of cytomegalovirus exposure and HLA in healthy donors. Study observations and caveats: In a later analysis, compared with equally common non-associated chains, HLA-associated beta chains were more expanded.

The PCR was carried out with 60 Vbeta primers and 13 Jbeta primers. Sequenced by immunoSEQ multiplex PCR; TCRdb stores in-frame clones only, minus some. The top ten hold about 4.9% of the sample, which has under 80,000 clones, about four fifths seen once. Comment on this clone: As yet, its antigen is unknown.

The V end lost 7 bases, the J end lost 1 base, and 13 bases lay between the germline ends. This CDR3 has 14 amino acids. In germline, CDR1 is MNHNS, CDR2 SASEGT. The sequenced sample consisted of PBMCs. The chain links TRBV6-1 to TRBJ1-1; a weak D match, TRBD1 (6 bases). This receptor was obtained from a woman in her 30s in good health and CMV-seronegative. The CDR3 region has the DNA TGTGCCAGCATCAAGGAAGGGGGGAACACTGAAGCTTTCTTT. It translates to CASIKEGGNTEAFF.